The entry below gives a single T cell receptor (beta chain) sequence along with its context. The CDR3 spans 15 residues. V was shortened by 1 base and J by 1 base, with 10 bases between the two germline ends. The germline V gene has CDR1 SGHVS and CDR2 FQNEAQ. This record comes from a study of radiation and T cells in renal cell carcinoma. TCRdb's copy holds only in-frame clones and misses some; the assay was immunoSEQ multiplex PCR. The sample shows 7,500 to 8,000 clones, approximately 65% of them seen only once. The treatment was: treatment-naive control, cytoreductive nephrectomy. Control tumors came from several females and 11 males, aged about 40 to 90.

This receptor was taken from a woman in her 70s with renal cell carcinoma. The chain uses TRBV7-8 and TRBJ1-2, with D unclear. The starting material was tumor tissue, obtained from a patient whose treatment was nephrectomy without radiotherapy. Here the CDR3 DNA reads TGTGCCAGCAGCTTAGGAAGGAAATATAACTATGGCTACACCTTC. It encodes CASSLGRKYNYGYTF.